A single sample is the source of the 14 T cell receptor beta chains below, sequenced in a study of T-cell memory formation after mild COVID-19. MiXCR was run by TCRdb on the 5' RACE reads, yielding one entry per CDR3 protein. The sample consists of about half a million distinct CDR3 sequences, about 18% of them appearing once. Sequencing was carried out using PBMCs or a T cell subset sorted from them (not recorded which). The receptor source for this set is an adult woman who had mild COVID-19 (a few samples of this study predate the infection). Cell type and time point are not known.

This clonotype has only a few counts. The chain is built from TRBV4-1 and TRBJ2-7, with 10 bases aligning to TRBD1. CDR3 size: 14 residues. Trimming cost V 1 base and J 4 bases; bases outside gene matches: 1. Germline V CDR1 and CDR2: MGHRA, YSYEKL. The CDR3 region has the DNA TGCGCCAGCAGCCAAGGGGGACAGGGGTACGAGCAGTACTTC. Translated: CASSQGGQGYEQYF.

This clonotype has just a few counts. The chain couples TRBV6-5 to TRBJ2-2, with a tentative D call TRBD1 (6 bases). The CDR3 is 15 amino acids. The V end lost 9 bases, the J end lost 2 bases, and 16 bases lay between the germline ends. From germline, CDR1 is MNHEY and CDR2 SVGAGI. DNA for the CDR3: TGTGCCAGACAGGGTATCGGGGTCAACACCGGGGAGCTGTTTTTT. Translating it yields CARQGIGVNTGELFF.

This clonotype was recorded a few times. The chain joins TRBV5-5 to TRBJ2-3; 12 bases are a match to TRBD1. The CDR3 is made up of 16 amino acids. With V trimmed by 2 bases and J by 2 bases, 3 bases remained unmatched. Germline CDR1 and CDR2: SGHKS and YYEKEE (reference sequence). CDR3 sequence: CASSLGTGGNTDTQYF. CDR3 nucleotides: TGTGCCAGCAGCTTAGGGACAGGGGGCAACACAGATACGCAGTATTTT.

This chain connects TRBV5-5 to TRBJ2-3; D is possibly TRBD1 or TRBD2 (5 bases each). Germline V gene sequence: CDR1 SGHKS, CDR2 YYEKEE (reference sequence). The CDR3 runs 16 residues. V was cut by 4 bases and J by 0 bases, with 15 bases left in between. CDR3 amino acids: CASSPRDLHSTDTQYF. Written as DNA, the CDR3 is TGTGCCAGCAGCCCTCGGGACCTCCATAGCACAGATACGCAGTATTTT.

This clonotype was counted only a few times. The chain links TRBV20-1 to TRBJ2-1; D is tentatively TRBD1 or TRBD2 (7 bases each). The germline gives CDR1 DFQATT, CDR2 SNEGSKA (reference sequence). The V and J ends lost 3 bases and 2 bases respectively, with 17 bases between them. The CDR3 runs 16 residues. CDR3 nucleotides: TGCAGTGCTAGGGGCTCAGGGGGGGGAACCTACAATGAGCAGTTCTTC. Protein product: CSARGSGGGTYNEQFF.

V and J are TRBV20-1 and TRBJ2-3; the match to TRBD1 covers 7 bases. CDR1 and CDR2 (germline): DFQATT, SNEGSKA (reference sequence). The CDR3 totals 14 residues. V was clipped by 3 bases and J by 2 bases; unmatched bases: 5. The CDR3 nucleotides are TGCAGTGCTAGTCCGGGACAGCTCACAGATACGCAGTATTTT. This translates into CSASPGQLTDTQYF.

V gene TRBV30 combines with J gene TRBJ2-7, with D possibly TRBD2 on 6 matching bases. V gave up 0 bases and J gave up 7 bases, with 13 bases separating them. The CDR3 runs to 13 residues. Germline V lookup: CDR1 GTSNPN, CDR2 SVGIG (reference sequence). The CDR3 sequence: CAWSVRGKGEQYF. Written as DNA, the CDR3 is TGTGCCTGGAGTGTACGGGGGAAGGGGGAGCAGTACTTC.

The DNA of the CDR3 is TGTGCCAGCAGTCTAAGGGCTAGCGGGATAATATCTAGCACAGATACGCAGTATTTT. Translated: CASSLRASGIISSTDTQYF. This chain joins TRBV27 and TRBJ2-3, with 9 bases fitting TRBD2. The junction had 15 bases not matched to a gene; V was cut back by 5 bases and J by 0 bases. The CDR3 spans 19 residues. Germline CDR1 reads MNHEY; CDR2 reads SMNVEV (reference sequence).

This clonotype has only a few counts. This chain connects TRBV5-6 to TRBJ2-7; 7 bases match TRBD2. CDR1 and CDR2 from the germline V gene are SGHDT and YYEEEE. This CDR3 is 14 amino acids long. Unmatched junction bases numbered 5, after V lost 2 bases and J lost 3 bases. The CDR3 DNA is TGTGCCAGCAGCTTCGGGGGGACCAACTACGAGCAGTACTTC. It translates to CASSFGGTNYEQYF.

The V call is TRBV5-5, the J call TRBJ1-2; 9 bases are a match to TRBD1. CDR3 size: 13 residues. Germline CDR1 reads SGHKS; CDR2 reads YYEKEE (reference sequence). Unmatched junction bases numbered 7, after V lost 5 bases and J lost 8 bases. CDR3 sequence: CASSSRDRDGYTF. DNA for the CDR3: TGTGCCAGCAGTTCTCGGGACAGGGACGGCTACACCTTC.

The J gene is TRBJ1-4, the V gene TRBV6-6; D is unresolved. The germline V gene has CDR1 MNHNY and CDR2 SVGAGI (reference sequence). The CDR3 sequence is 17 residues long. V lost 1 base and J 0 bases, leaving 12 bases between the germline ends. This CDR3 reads CASSYFWVSATNEKLFF. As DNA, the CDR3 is TGTGCCAGCAGTTACTTCTGGGTGTCTGCAACTAATGAAAAACTGTTTTTT.

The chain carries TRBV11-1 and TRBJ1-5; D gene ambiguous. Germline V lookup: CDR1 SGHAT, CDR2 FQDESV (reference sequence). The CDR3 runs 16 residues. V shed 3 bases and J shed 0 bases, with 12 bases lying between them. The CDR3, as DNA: TGTGCCAGCAGCTTGTCCTACAGACATAGCAATCAGCCCCAGCATTTT. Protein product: CASSLSYRHSNQPQHF.

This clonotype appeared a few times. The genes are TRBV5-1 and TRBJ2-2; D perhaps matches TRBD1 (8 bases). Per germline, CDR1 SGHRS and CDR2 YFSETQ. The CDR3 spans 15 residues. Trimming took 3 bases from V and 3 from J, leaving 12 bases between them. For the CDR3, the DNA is TGCGCCAGCAGCTGGACAGGGAGGGACACCGGGGAGCTGTTTTTT. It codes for CASSWTGRDTGELFF.

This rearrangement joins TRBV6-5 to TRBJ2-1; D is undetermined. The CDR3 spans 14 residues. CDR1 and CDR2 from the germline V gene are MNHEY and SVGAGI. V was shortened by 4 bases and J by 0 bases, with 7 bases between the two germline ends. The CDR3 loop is CASSSSSSYNEQFF. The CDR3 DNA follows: TGTGCCAGCAGTTCCTCAAGCTCCTACAATGAGCAGTTCTTC.